This T cell receptor beta chain was sequenced for a study of cytomegalovirus exposure and HLA in healthy donors. The overall study: Within the Caucasian-associated ancestry cluster were roughly 81% of the 350 to 400 genotyped donors. The study's findings and limits: More clonal expansion characterized HLA-associated TCR beta chains than equally common others in a later analysis. Investigators reported 150 to 200 TCR beta chains as tied to cytomegalovirus.

Trimming removed 3 bases at V and 4 bases at J, with 9 bases between. The CDR3 runs 13 residues. The germline V gene encodes CDR1 SGHTA and CDR2 FQGNSA. Regarding this clone: Its antigen is not identified.

The PCR was carried out with 60 Vbeta primers and 13 Jbeta primers. How the authors handled the data: Later analysis identified roughly 82 million unique TCR beta chains, 9 million to 12 million shared. Data came from immunoSEQ multiplex PCR; TCRdb stores just in-frame clones and leaves some out. That table supplies the V and J calls and clone size; D and trimming were determined from the DNA. The data show roughly 150,000 clones, roughly 80% seen once. Input material: PBMCs. This receptor was identified in a man in his forties or fifties in good health and CMV-seropositive. The V and J genes are TRBV7-2 and TRBJ1-2; D unclear. CDR3 nucleotide sequence: TGTGCCAGCAGCTTCCAACAGACCTATGGCTACACCTTC. Its translation: CASSFQQTYGYTF.